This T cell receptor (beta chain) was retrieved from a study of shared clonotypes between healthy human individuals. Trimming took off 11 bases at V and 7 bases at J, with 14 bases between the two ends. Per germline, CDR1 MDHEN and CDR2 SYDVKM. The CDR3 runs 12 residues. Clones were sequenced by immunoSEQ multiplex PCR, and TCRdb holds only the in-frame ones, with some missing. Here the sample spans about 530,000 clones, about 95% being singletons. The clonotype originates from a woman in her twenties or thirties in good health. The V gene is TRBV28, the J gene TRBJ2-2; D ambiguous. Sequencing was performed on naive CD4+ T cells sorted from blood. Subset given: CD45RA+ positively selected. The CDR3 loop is CAARRRVGELFF. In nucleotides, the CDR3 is TGTGCCGCCCGTCGAAGGGTCGGGGAGCTGTTTTTT. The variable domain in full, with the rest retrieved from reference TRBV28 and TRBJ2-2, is DVKVTQSSRYLVKRTGEKVFLECVQDMDHENMFWYRQDPGLGLRLIYFSYDVKMKEKGDIPEGYSVSREKKERFSLILESASTNQTSMYLCAARRRVGELFFGEGSRLTVL.